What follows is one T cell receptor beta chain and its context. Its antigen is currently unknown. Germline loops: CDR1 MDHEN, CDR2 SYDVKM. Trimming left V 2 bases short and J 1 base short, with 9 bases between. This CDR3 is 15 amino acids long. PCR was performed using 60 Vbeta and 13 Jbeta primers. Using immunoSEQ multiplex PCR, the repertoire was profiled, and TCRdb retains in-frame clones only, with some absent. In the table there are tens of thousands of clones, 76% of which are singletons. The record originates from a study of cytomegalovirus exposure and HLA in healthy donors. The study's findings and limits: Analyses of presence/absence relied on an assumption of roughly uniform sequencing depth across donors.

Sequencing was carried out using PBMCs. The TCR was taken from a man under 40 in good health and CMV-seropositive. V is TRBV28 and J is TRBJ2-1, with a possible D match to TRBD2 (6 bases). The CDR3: CASSLTGRSYNEQFF. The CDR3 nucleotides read TGTGCCAGCAGTTTAACCGGGAGATCCTACAATGAGCAGTTCTTC.